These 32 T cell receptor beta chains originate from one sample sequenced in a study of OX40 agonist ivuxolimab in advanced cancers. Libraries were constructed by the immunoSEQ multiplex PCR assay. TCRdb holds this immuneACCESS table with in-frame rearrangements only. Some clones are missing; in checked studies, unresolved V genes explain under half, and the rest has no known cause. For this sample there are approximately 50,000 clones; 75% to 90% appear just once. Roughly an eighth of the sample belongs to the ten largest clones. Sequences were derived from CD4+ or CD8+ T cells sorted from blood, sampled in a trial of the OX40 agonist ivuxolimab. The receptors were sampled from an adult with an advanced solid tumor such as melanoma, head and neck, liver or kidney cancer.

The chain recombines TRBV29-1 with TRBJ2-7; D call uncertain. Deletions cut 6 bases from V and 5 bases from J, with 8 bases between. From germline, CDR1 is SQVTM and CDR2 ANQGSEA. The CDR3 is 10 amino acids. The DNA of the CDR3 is TGCAGCGTGCAGGATCACGAGCAGTACTTC. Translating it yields CSVQDHEQYF.

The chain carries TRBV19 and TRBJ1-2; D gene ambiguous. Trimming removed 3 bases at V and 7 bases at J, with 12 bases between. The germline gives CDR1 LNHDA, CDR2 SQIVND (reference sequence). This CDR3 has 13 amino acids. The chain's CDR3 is CASSILATSGYTF. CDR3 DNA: TGTGCCAGTAGTATTCTGGCTACGTCTGGCTACACCTTC.

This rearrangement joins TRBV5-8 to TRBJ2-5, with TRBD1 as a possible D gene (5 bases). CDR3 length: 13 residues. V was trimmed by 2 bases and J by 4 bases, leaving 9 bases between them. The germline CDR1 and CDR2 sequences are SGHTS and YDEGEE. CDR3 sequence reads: CASSFQGRETQYF. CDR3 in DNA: TGTGCCAGCAGCTTCCAGGGTCGAGAGACCCAGTACTTC. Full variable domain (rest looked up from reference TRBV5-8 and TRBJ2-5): EAGVTQSPTHLIKTRGQQATLRCSPISGHTSVYWYQQALGLGLQFLLWYDEGEERNRGNFPPRFSGRQFPNYSSELNVNALELEDSALYLCASSFQGRETQYFGPGTRLLVL.

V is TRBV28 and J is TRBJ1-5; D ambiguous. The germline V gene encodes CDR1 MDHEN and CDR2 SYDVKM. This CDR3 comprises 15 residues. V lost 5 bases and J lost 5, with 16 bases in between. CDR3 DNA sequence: TGTGCCAGCAGTCCCGGTCCGGGATTCTATCAGCCCCAGCATTTT. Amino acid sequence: CASSPGPGFYQPQHF. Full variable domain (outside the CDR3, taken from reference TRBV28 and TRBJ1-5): DVKVTQSSRYLVKRTGEKVFLECVQDMDHENMFWYRQDPGLGLRLIYFSYDVKMKEKGDIPEGYSVSREKKERFSLILESASTNQTSMYLCASSPGPGFYQPQHFGDGTRLSIL.

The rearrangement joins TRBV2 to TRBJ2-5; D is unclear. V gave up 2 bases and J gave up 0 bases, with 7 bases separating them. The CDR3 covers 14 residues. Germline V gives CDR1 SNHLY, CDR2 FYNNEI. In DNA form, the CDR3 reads TGTGCCAGCAGTGAATTGACTTACCAAGAGACCCAGTACTTC. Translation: CASSELTYQETQYF.

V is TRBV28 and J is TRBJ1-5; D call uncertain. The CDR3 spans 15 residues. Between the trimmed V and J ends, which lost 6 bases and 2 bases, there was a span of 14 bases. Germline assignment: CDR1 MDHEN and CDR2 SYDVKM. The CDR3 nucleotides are TGTGCCAGCAGGATACAGCACGTAGGCAATCAGCCCCAGCATTTT. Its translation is CASRIQHVGNQPQHF.

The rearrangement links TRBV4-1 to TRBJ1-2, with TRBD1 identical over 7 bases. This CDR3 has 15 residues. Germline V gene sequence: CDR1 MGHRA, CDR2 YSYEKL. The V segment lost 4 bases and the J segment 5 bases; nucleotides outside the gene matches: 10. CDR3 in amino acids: CASSPNVQGKYGYTF. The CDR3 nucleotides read TGCGCCAGCAGCCCGAACGTACAGGGGAAGTATGGCTACACCTTC.

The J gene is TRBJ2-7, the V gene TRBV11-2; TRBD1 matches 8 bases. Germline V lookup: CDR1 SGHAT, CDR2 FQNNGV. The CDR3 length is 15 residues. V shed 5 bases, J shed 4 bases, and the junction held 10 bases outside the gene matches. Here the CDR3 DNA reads TGTGCCAGCAGCAACCACCGCAGGGGGCAATACGAGCAGTACTTC. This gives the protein CASSNHRRGQYEQYF.

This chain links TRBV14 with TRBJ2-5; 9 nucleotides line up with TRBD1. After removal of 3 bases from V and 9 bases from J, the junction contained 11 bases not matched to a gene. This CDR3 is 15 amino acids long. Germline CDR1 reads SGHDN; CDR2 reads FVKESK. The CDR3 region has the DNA TGTGCCAGCAGCCACTCGCACAGGGGGCGCGTACCCCAGTACTTC. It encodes CASSHSHRGRVPQYF.

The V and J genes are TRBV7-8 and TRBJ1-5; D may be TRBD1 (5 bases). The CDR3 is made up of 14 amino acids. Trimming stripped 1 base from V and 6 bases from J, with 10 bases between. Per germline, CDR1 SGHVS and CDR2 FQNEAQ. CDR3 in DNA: TGTGCCAGCAGCTTAGTAGGGGTTGTTCAGCCCCAGCATTTT. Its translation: CASSLVGVVQPQHF. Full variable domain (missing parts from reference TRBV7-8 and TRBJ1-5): GAGVSQSPRYKVAKRGQDVALRCDPISGHVSLFWYQQALGQGPEFLTYFQNEAQLDKSGLPSDRFFAERPEGSVSTLKIQRTQQEDSAVYLCASSLVGVVQPQHFGDGTRLSIL.

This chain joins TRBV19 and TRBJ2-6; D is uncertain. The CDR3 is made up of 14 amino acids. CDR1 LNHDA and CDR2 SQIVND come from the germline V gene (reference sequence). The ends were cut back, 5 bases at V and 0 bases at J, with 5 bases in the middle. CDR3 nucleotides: TGTGCCAGTAGTTGGGGCTCTGGGGCCAACGTCCTGACTTTC. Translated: CASSWGSGANVLTF.

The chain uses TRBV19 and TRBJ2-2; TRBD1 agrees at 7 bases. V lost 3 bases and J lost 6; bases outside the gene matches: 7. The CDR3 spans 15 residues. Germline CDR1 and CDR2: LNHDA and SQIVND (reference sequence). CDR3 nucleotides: TGTGCCAGTAGTATCTACAGGGGATCGGCCGGGGAGCTGTTTTTT. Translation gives CASSIYRGSAGELFF.

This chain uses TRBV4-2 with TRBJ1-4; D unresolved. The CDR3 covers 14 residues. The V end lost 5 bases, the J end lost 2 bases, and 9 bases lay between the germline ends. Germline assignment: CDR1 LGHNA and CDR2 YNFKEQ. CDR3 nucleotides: TGTGCCAGCAGCTCATCAGTTACTAATGAAAAACTGTTTTTT. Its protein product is CASSSSVTNEKLFF.

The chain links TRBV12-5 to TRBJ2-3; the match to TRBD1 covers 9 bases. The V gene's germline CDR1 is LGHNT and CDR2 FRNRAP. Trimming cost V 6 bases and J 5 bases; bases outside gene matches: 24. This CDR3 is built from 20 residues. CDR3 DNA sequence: TGTGCTAGTGGGGCAACCACCGCCTCACTAAACAGGGGGCATGGAGATACGCAGTATTTT. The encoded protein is CASGATTASLNRGHGDTQYF. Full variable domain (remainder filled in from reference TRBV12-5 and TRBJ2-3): DARVTQTPRHKVTEMGQEVTMRCQPILGHNTVFWYRQTMMQGLELLAYFRNRAPLDDSGMPKDRFSAEMPDATLATLKIQPSEPRDSAVYFCASGATTASLNRGHGDTQYFGPGTRLTVL.

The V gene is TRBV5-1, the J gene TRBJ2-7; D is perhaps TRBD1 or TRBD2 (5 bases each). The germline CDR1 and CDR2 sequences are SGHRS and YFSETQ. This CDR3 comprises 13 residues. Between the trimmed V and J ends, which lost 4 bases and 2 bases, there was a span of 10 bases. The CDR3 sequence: CASSAGRAYEQYF. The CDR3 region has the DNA TGCGCCAGCAGCGCAGGGCGGGCCTACGAGCAGTACTTC.

The chain's CDR3 is CASKGDSPFGYTF. The CDR3, as DNA: TGTGCCAGCAAGGGGGACAGTCCCTTTGGCTACACCTTC. J is TRBJ1-2 and V is TRBV2; TRBD1 matches 7 bases. The J segment lost 7 bases and the V segment lost 7 bases, leaving 9 bases of the junction unmatched. Looked up from germline, CDR1 is SNHLY and CDR2 is FYNNEI. This CDR3 region has 13 residues.

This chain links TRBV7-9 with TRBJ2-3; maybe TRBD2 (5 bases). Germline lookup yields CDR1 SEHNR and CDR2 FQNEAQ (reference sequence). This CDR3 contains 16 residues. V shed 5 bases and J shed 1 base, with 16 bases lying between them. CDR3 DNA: TGTGCCAGCAGCCCTGGTAGTGGGAGACGCACAGATACGCAGTATTTT. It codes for CASSPGSGRRTDTQYF.

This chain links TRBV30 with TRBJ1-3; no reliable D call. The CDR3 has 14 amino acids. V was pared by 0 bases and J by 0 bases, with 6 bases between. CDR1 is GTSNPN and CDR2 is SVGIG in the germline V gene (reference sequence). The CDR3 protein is CAWSVRGSGNTIYF. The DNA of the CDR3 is TGTGCCTGGAGTGTACGGGGCTCTGGAAACACCATATATTTT.

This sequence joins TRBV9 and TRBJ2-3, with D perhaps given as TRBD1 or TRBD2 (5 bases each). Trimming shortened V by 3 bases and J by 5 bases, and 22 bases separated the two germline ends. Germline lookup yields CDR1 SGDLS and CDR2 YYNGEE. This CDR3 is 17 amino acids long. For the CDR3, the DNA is TGTGCCAGCAGCGGAAGACCGGGGCCGAGGGAAGAAGATACGCAGTATTTT. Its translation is CASSGRPGPREEDTQYF.

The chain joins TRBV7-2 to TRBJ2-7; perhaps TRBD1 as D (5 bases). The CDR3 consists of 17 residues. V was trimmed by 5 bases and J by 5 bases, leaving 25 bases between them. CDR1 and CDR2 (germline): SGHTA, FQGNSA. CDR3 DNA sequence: TGTGCCAGCAGCCTCGGCGCGGCAGGGAATCCCCGGGACGAGCAGTACTTC. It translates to CASSLGAAGNPRDEQYF.

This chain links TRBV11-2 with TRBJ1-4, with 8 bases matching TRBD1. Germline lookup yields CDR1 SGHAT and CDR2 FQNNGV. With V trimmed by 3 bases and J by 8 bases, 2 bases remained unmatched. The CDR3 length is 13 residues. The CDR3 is CASSFTGGEKLFF. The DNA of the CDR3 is TGTGCCAGCAGCTTTACAGGGGGAGAAAAACTGTTTTTT.

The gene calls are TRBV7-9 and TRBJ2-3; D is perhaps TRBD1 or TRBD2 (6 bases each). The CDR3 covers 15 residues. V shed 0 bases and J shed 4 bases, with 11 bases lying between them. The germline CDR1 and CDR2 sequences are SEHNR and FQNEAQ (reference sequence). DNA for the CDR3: TGTGCCAGCAGCTTAGCCCCGGGGGCACCAGATACGCAGTATTTT. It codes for CASSLAPGAPDTQYF.

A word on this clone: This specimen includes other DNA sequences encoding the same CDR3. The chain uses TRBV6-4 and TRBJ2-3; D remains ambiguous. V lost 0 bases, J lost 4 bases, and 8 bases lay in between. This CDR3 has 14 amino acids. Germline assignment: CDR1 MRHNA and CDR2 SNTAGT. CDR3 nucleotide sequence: TGTGCCAGCAGTGACTCACGAGGAGCAGATACGCAGTATTTT. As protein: CASSDSRGADTQYF.

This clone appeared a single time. Here the CDR3 DNA reads TGTGCCAGTAGTATCCGGGACAGGGACCCCTACGAGCAGTACTTC. Translating it yields CASSIRDRDPYEQYF. The rearrangement joins TRBV19 to TRBJ2-7; the match to TRBD1 covers 9 bases. The CDR3 runs to 15 residues. The germline V gene has CDR1 LNHDA and CDR2 SQIVND (reference sequence). V lost 3 bases and J lost 2; bases outside the gene matches: 5.

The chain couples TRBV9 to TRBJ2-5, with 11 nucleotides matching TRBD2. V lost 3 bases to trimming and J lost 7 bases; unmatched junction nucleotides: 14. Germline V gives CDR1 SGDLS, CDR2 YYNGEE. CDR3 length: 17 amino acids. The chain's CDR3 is CASSGGTSGFRPGTQYF. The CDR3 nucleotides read TGTGCCAGCAGCGGCGGGACTAGCGGCTTTCGCCCCGGGACCCAGTACTTC.

CDR3 DNA: TGTGCCAGCTCACAGGGCTTGGACACTGAAGCTTTCTTT. Translation: CASSQGLDTEAFF. This sequence joins TRBV18 and TRBJ1-1; D is unresolved. The CDR3 spans 13 residues. V was pared by 4 bases and J by 3 bases, with 9 bases between. Germline V gene lookup returns CDR1 KGHSH and CDR2 LQKENI.

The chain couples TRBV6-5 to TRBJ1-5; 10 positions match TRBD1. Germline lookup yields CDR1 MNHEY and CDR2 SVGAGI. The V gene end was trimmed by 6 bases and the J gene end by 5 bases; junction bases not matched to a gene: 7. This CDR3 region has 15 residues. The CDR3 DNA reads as TGTGCCAGCAGCCGGACAGGGGGAGGGGATCAGCCCCAGCATTTT. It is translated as CASSRTGGGDQPQHF.

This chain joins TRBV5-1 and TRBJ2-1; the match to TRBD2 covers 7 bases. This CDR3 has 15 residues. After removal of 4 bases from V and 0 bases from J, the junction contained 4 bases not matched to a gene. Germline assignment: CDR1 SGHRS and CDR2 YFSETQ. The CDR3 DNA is TGCGCCAGCAGCCCCAGCGGGATCTCCTACAATGAGCAGTTCTTC. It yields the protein CASSPSGISYNEQFF.

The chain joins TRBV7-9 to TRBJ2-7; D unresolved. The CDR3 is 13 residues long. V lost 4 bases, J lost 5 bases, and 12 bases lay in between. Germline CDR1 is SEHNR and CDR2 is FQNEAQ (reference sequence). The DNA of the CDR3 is TGTGCCAGCAGCTCGGAGTTTGGGGACGAGCAGTACTTC. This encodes CASSSEFGDEQYF. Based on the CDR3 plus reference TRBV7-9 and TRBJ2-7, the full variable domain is DTGVSQNPRHKITKRGQNVTFRCDPISEHNRLYWYRQTLGQGPEFLTYFQNEAQLEKSRLLSDRFSAERPKGSFSTLEIQRTEQGDSAMYLCASSSEFGDEQYFGPGTRLTVT.

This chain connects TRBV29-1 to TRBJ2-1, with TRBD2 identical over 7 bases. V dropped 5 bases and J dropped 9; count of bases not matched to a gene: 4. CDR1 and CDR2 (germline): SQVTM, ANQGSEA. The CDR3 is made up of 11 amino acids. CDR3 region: CSVRREAEQFF. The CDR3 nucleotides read TGCAGCGTTAGACGGGAGGCTGAGCAGTTCTTC.

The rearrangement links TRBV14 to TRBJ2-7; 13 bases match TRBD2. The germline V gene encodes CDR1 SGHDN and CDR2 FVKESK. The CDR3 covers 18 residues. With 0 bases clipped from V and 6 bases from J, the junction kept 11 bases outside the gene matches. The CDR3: CASSQDRLAGGLLGEQYF. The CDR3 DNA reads TGTGCCAGCAGCCAAGATCGACTAGCGGGAGGCCTCCTTGGCGAGCAGTACTTC.

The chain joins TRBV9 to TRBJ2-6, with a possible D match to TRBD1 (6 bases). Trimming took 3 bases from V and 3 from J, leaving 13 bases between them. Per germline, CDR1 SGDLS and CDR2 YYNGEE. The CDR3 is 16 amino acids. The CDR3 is CASSATGFRGANVLTF. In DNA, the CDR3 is TGTGCCAGCAGCGCAACAGGGTTTCGTGGGGCCAACGTCCTGACTTTC.